One and the same sample provided the 7 T cell receptor beta chains below, sequenced in a study of response to subunit inactivated influenza vaccine. TCRdb reprocessed the RT-PCR reads via MiXCR and lists one record per CDR3 protein. The sample lists hundreds of thousands of distinct CDR3 sequences; approximately 15% were seen once. Material: PBMCs from blood, obtained 14 days before vaccination. The receptors shown here come from a man between 45 and 60 years old who received an inactivated influenza vaccine.

The sample holds many counts of this clonotype. This rearrangement joins TRBV5-1 to TRBJ2-2; TRBD1 is a possible D gene (5 bases). Germline V gene lookup returns CDR1 SGHRS and CDR2 YFSETQ. The ends were cut back, 1 base at V and 5 bases at J, with 12 bases in the middle. There are 15 residues in the CDR3. CDR3 residues: CASSLWGRQTGELFF. The CDR3 bases are TGCGCCAGCAGCTTGTGGGGCCGGCAAACCGGGGAGCTGTTTTTT.

The chain joins TRBV5-1 to TRBJ2-7; TRBD1 matches 11 bases. This CDR3 has 15 amino acids. Per germline, CDR1 SGHRS and CDR2 YFSETQ. Trimming at V came to 1 base and at J to 2 bases, leaving 2 bases not matched to a gene. The CDR3 region is CASSLRGQGAYEQYF. The CDR3 region has the DNA TGCGCCAGCAGCTTGAGGGGACAGGGGGCCTACGAGCAGTACTTC.

In this sample, this clonotype turned up many times. This chain links TRBV7-6 with TRBJ2-5; no reliable D call. The CDR3 consists of 16 residues. Germline-derived CDR1 and CDR2 are SGHVS and FNYEAQ. Trimming pared 2 bases from V and 0 bases from J, leaving 13 bases between. The chain's CDR3 is CASSLRSPSNQETQYF. The CDR3 DNA follows: TGTGCCAGCAGCTTAAGATCCCCCAGTAACCAAGAGACCCAGTACTTC.

There are a few counts of this clonotype. The chain's CDR3 is CATSLDNEKLFF. The DNA for the CDR3 is TGTGCCACCAGCCTGGATAATGAAAAACTGTTTTTT. The J gene is TRBJ1-4, the V gene TRBV15; D ambiguous. Trimming took off 5 bases at V and 4 bases at J, with 5 bases between the two ends. CDR3 length: 12 amino acids. Germline V gene lookup returns CDR1 LNHNV and CDR2 YYDKDF (reference sequence).

This clonotype was counted a few times. The chain uses TRBV25-1 and TRBJ1-2; the D gene is possibly TRBD1 (5 bases). The germline V and J ends were trimmed by 5 bases and 7 bases, with 14 bases remaining between them. CDR3 length equals 13 residues. The germline V gene has CDR1 MGHDK and CDR2 SYGVNS. The CDR3 DNA sequence: TGTGCCAGCAGTTCCAGGGTGTTTGGTGGCTACACCTTC. This gives the protein CASSSRVFGGYTF.

Many counts were recorded for this clonotype. V usage is TRBV7-3 and J usage is TRBJ2-2; D not certain. This CDR3 has 13 residues. Trimming removed 5 bases from V and 7 bases from J, with 11 bases in between. Germline lookup yields CDR1 SGHTA and CDR2 FQGTGA. The CDR3 here is CASSPRVGGELFF. CDR3 in DNA: TGTGCCAGCAGCCCGCGCGTTGGCGGGGAGCTGTTTTTT.

The chain couples TRBV5-6 to TRBJ2-6; the match to TRBD1 covers 9 bases. CDR3 length: 18 amino acids. V lost 3 bases to trimming and J lost 0 bases; unmatched junction nucleotides: 7. CDR1 and CDR2 (germline): SGHDT, YYEEEE. CDR3 in DNA: TGTGCCAGCAGCTCACCCCGGGACAGGGCCTCTGGGGCCAACGTCCTGACTTTC. Translation: CASSSPRDRASGANVLTF.